The 3 T cell receptor beta chains reported below all come from one sample, sequenced in a study of T cell changes during pregnancy in multiple sclerosis. Clones were sequenced by immunoSEQ multiplex PCR, and TCRdb holds only the in-frame ones, with some missing. This sample has about 75,000 clones, with roughly 90% found just once. This sample comprised peripheral blood, obtained in the first trimester of pregnancy. The receptor set was obtained from a female donor in good health, enrolled as a control in a pregnancy study.

CDR3 nucleotide sequence: TGTGCCAGCAGCCCCAGGACAGGGGGAAATAATGAAAAACTGTTTTTT. This gives the protein CASSPRTGGNNEKLFF. This chain connects TRBV2 to TRBJ1-4; TRBD1 matches 10 bases. Trimming removed 6 bases from V and 4 bases from J; junction bases left unmatched: 8. Germline V gene sequence: CDR1 SNHLY, CDR2 FYNNEI. There are 16 residues in the CDR3.

The V and J genes are TRBV6-6 and TRBJ2-5; TRBD2 might be the D (7 bases). The CDR3 totals 15 residues. Trimming took off 6 bases at V and 7 bases at J, with 21 bases between the two ends. CDR1 is MNHNY and CDR2 is SVGAGI in the germline V gene (reference sequence). The CDR3 spells CASSSPGGRIRTQYF. CDR3 sequence (DNA): TGTGCCAGCAGCAGTCCGGGGGGCAGAATACGGACCCAGTACTTC.

The J gene is TRBJ1-3, the V gene TRBV11-2, with TRBD1 identical over 8 bases. The germline V gene has CDR1 SGHAT and CDR2 FQNNGV. After removal of 4 bases from V and 4 bases from J, the junction contained 9 bases not matched to a gene. This CDR3 is 16 amino acids long. This CDR3 reads CASSSRTGTRGNTIYF. The CDR3 nucleotides are TGTGCCAGCAGCTCTAGGACAGGGACGCGAGGAAACACCATATATTTT.